The 7 T cell receptor beta chains below were found in one sample sequenced in a study of Graves' ophthalmopathy and Graves' hyperthyroidism. Amplifying from RNA transcripts, the study obtained TCR beta CDR3 regions. An initial RT-PCR round employing HTBI primers preceded a second-round multiplex PCR. TCRdb reprocessed the multiplex PCR reads with MiXCR, giving one entry per CDR3 protein. The sample contains a few hundred thousand distinct CDR3 sequences, roughly 21% of which appear only once. The sample taken for sequencing was peripheral blood. The receptors originated from a young woman with stable Graves' hyperthyroidism.

With respect to this clonotype: An end of the junction differs from the germline gene, which may be a read error. The genes are TRBV29-1 and TRBJ1-6, with no clear D. The CDR3 loop spans 12 amino acids. The germline gives CDR1 SQVTM, CDR2 ANQGSEA. CDR3 residues: CSVAMEGSPLHF. In DNA form, the CDR3 reads TGTAGCGTTGCCATGGAGGGTTCACCCCTCCACTTT.

This clonotype was recorded a few times. This may stem from a read error, because a much larger clone lies one nucleotide away. V is TRBV6-1 and J is TRBJ2-5; D remains unclear. This CDR3 region has 12 residues. V gave up 7 bases and J gave up 2 bases, with 8 bases separating them. Per the germline V gene, CDR1 is MNHNS and CDR2 is SASEGT. For the CDR3, the DNA is TGTGCCAGCATTGCTAGACAAGAGACCCAGTACTTC. Protein product: CASIARQETQYF.

This clonotype has ten or more counts. The V gene is TRBV5-1, the J gene TRBJ2-7, with 7 positions matching TRBD2. The CDR3 spans 15 residues. The junction had 5 bases not matched to a gene; V was cut back by 0 bases and J by 2 bases. Germline CDR1 SGHRS, CDR2 YFSETQ. In DNA form, the CDR3 reads TGCGCCAGCAGCTTGGGTTCTAGCGGTGCCTACGAGCAGTACTTC. Residues: CASSLGSSGAYEQYF.

The genes are TRBV11-2 and TRBJ2-7; D gene uncertain. CDR1 and CDR2 from the germline V gene are SGHAT and FQNNGV. The CDR3 contains 13 residues. With 5 bases removed from V and 5 bases from J, the gap between germline ends came to 13 bases. The CDR3 sequence is CASSNTFGDEQYF. For the CDR3, the DNA is TGTGCCAGCAGCAACACCTTCGGCGACGAGCAGTACTTC.

This clonotype was observed at least ten times. This chain uses TRBV11-3 with TRBJ1-5; no firm D call. The CDR3 has 15 amino acids. Germline lookup yields CDR1 SGHNT and CDR2 YENEEA. V was cut by 3 bases and J by 9 bases, with 18 bases left in between. CDR3 nucleotides: TGTGCCAGCAGCTTCCAGGACTCTCCAATATTGCCCCAGCATTTT. Translated, it gives CASSFQDSPILPQHF.

This clonotype showed up many times. The chain employs TRBV12-3 or TRBV12-4 and TRBJ2-2; 10 bases map to TRBD2. V lost 1 base to trimming and J lost 5 bases; unmatched junction nucleotides: 7. The CDR3 totals 17 residues. CDR3 sequence (DNA): TGTGCCAGCAGTTTAGGATCTAGCGGGAGCGGGACCGGGGAGCTGTTTTTT. It is translated as CASSLGSSGSGTGELFF.

The table lists this clonotype with many counts. The V and J genes are TRBV12-3 or TRBV12-4 and TRBJ2-7, with 7 positions matching TRBD1. The CDR3 runs to 16 residues. The V gene end was trimmed by 5 bases and the J gene end by 2 bases; junction bases not matched to a gene: 12. CDR3: CASSPDRESFPYEQYF. The CDR3 nucleotides are TGTGCCAGCAGTCCCGACAGGGAGTCTTTCCCCTACGAGCAGTACTTC.